This T cell receptor beta chain was documented in a study of shared clonotypes between healthy human individuals. Points on this clone: The antigen is undetermined.

Profiling relied on immunoSEQ multiplex PCR, and the TCRdb table lists in-frame clones only, not all of them. Here the sample spans hundreds of thousands of clones, 95% to 97% being singletons. Terminally differentiated effector memory CD45RA+ cells were excluded by CCR7 positive selection of CD45RO-negative cells. Every donor, a Caucasian adult, lived in Nashville, Tennessee. Whole-study findings and limits: A handful of donors showed sharing of approximately 5% of naive CD4 clonotypes.

Sequenced input: naive CD8+ T cells sorted from blood. This sequence originates from a woman aged 30 to 39 in good health.

DNA of the CDR3: TGTGCCAGTAGTGCAGGGGCGTCGGGAGAGCAGTACTTC. It encodes CASSAGASGEQYF. The gene calls are TRBV19 and TRBJ2-7; D is possibly TRBD1 (6 bases). Germline loops: CDR1 LNHDA, CDR2 SQIVND (reference sequence). This CDR3 comprises 13 residues. V was pared by 5 bases and J by 7 bases, with 15 bases between.